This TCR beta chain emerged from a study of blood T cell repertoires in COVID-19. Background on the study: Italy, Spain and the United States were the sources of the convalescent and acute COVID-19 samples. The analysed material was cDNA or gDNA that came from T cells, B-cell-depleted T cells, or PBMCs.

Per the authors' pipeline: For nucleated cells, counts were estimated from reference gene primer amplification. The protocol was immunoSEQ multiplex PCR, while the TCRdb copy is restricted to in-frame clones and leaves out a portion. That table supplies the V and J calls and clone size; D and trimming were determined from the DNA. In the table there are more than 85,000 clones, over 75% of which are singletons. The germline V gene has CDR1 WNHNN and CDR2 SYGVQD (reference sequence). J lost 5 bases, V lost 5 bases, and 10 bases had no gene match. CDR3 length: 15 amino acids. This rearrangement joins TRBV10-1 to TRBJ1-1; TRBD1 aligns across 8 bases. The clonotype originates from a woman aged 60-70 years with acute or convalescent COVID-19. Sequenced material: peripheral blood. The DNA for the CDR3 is TGCGCCAGCAGTAATTTCGGACAGGGTGCGACTGAAGCTTTCTTT. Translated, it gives CASSNFGQGATEAFF.